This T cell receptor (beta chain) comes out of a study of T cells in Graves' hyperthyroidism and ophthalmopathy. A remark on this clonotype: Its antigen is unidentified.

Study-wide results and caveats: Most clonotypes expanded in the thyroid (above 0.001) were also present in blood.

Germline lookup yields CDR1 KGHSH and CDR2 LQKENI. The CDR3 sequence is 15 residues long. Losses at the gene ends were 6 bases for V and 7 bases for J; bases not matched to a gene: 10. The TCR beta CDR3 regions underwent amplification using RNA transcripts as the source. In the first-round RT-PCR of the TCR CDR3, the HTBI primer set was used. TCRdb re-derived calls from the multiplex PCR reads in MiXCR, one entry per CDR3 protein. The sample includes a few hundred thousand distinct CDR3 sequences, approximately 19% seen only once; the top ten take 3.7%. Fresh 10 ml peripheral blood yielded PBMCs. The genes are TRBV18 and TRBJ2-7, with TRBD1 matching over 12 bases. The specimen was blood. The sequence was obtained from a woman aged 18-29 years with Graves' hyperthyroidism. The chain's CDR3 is CASSQPGQGAWEQYF. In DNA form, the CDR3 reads TGTGCCAGCTCTCAACCGGGACAGGGGGCCTGGGAGCAGTACTTC. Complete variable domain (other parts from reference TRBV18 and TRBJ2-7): NAGVMQNPRHLVRRRGQEARLRCSPMKGHSHVYWYRQLPEEGLKFMVYLQKENIIDESGMPKERFSAEFPKEGPSILRIQQVVRGDSAAYFCASSQPGQGAWEQYFGPGTRLTVT.